The next 10 T cell receptor delta chains were all read from a single sample in a study of γδ T cells in repeated Plasmodium falciparum infection listed by TCRdb under 2021. The library was built by means of multiplex PCR. This sample was sequenced with an Illumina MiSeq. In TCRdb, clones were called once more from the public reads by CATT, and rows of identical DNA were later combined. The sample table contains roughly 90,000 delta-chain clones; only one count was recorded for roughly 0.9% of them. The ten top clones hold roughly 9.5% of the sample. For bulk TCR repertoire analysis, Vgamma9/Vdelta2+ and Vdelta2-negative gammadelta T cell populations were isolated by flow sorting from peripheral blood mononuclear cells. Sequenced material: gamma-delta T cells from blood. The receptors shown here come from a pool of human donors (malaria-infected and uninfected, not separated).

This clone appeared a few times. The TCRdb record carries a much larger clone's protein, which differs from this DNA's translation at residue 11; a read error is the likely cause, and the protein listed here is the DNA translation. This sequence joins TRDV1 and TRDJ1; 7 bases are shared with TRDD3. The J gene, left out of TCRdb, was set here by checking the DNA against germline. The junction had 21 bases not matched to a gene; V was cut back by 2 bases and J by 0 bases. This CDR3 spans 21 amino acids. CDR1 and CDR2 from the germline V gene are TSWWSYY and QGS. CDR3 bases: TGTGCTCTTGGGGAAATGAACACCGGGGGATGCGCAGTAAGGTACACCGATAAACTCATCTTT. Translated, it gives CALGEMNTGGCAVRYTDKLIF.

This clone has only a few counts. This sequence is one base from a far larger clone and is likely a read error. Other DNA variants within this sample encode the same CDR3. J is TRDJ1 and V is TRDV2, with 7 bases fitting TRDD3. The J gene, not given by TCRdb, was assigned here from a germline match of the nucleotide sequence. CDR3 size: 18 residues. In germline, CDR1 is GEAIGNYY, CDR2 EKD. V gave up 0 bases and J gave up 1 base; unmatched junction bases: 13. In DNA form, the CDR3 reads TGTGCCTGTGACACCGTTTCCCGTCTGGGGGGGGGCACCGATAAACTCATCTTT. Translated, it gives CACDTVSRLGGGTDKLIF.

This clone appeared a few times. The protein TCRdb gives is from a much larger clone and does not agree with this DNA's translation at residue 5, likely a read error; the protein shown here comes from the DNA. The rearrangement uses TRDV1 and TRDJ1, with 7 positions matching TRDD3. No J gene is reported in TCRdb; it was inferred here by comparing the DNA with germline. This CDR3 is 19 amino acids long. Unmatched junction bases numbered 17, after V lost 4 bases and J lost 0 bases. In germline, CDR1 is TSWWSYY, CDR2 QGS. The CDR3 DNA is TGTGCTCTTGGGGGAGCCTCACCGTACGGGGGGATGTACACCGATAAACTCATCTTT. Residues: CALGGASPYGGMYTDKLIF.

Remarks on this clone: A read error likely explains this, since a far larger clone differs by one base. In the same sample, other DNA sequences code for this CDR3. V is TRDV1 and J is TRDJ1; 7 bases match TRDD2. TCRdb offers no J gene call, so here the DNA was matched to germline to obtain one. The CDR3 spans 19 residues. Germline loops: CDR1 TSWWSYY, CDR2 QGS. The DNA for the CDR3 is TGTGCCCTTGGGGAACCGGGGTTCCTACGGTCTATAGACACCGATAAACTCATCTTT. It encodes CALGEPGFLRSIDTDKLIF.

This clone has a handful of counts. TCRdb pairs this DNA with a much larger clone's protein that differs at residue 17, likely a read error; the protein shown was translated from the DNA. No J gene was named, though the V gene is TRDV1; the D call of TRDD3 is as the table states it, not checked on the DNA. Per germline, CDR1 TSWWSYY and CDR2 QGS. CDR3 length: 18 residues. As DNA, the CDR3 is TGTGCTCTTGGGGAACGAGGCCCTACTATACGGGGGACAGATAAACTCACCTTT. It encodes CALGERGPTIRGTDKLTF.

In regard to this clone: The protein recorded in TCRdb matches a much larger clone and deviates from this DNA's translation at residue 5, suggesting a read error; the protein here is obtained by translating the DNA. The identical CDR3 is also encoded by other nucleotide sequences in the sample. The chain is built from TRDV2 and TRDJ1; D is undetermined. The J gene, left out of TCRdb, was set here by checking the DNA against germline. V was shortened by 3 bases and J by 0 bases, with 16 bases between the two germline ends. The germline V gene encodes CDR1 GEAIGNYY and CDR2 EKD. The CDR3 runs to 16 residues. The CDR3 DNA reads TGTGCCTGTGACTCCGTCGGAGACGCGTACACCGATAAACTCATCTTT. Amino acids: CACDSVGDAYTDKLIF.

With respect to this clone: The protein that TCRdb holds for this DNA derives from a much larger clone and differs from the translated DNA at residue 5, which likely indicates a read error; the protein shown here is translated from the DNA. The chain recombines TRDV2 with TRDJ1, with TRDD3 identical over 7 bases. The CDR3 is 15 residues long. Germline CDR1 and CDR2: GEAIGNYY and EKD. V shed 3 bases, J shed 5 bases, and the junction held 11 bases outside the gene matches. CDR3 DNA sequence: TGTGCCTGTGACTCCGTGGGGGGATCTAAAGATAAACTCATCTTT. Translating gives CACDSVGGSKDKLIF.

This clone was picked up a small number of times. TCRdb's protein for this DNA is that of a much larger clone and differs from the translation at residue 4, likely a read error; the protein shown is the DNA translation. The chain uses TRDV2 and TRDJ1, with 13 bases lining up with TRDD3. The J gene, left out of TCRdb, was set here by checking the DNA against germline. Trimming took 5 bases from V and 5 from J; bases not matched to a gene: 10. The CDR3 has 16 amino acids. Germline V gene data show CDR1 as GEAIGNYY and CDR2 as EKD. The CDR3 spells CACGPMTGGYADKLIF. The DNA for the CDR3 is TGTGCCTGTGGCCCAATGACTGGGGGATACGCGGATAAACTCATCTTT.

This clone was detected a few times. TCRdb has a much larger clone's protein, which differs at residue 13 from the translation of this DNA, likely because of a read error; what is shown is the protein translated from the DNA. The rearrangement links TRDV2 to TRDJ1, with D maybe TRDD3 (6 bases). Germline CDR1 and CDR2: GEAIGNYY and EKD. This CDR3 contains 15 residues. In DNA form, the CDR3 reads TGTGCCTGTGACACCGGGGGACTTTACACCGATAAACCCATCTTT. This translates into CACDTGGLYTDKPIF.

This clone was picked up a small number of times. The TCRdb record carries a much larger clone's protein, which differs from this DNA's translation at residue 9; a read error is the likely cause, and the protein listed here is the DNA translation. The chain is built from TRDV2 and TRDJ1; TRDD3 might be the D (6 bases). The J gene was not available in TCRdb and was assigned here by matching the DNA to germline segments. Trimming took 7 bases from V and 1 from J, leaving 24 bases between them. The CDR3 consists of 17 residues. CDR1 GEAIGNYY and CDR2 EKD come from the germline V gene. The chain's CDR3 is CACDRMGGTPGTDKLIF. The DNA for the CDR3 is TGTGCCTGCGACCGGATGGGGGGAACTCCGGGCACCGATAAACTCATCTTT.